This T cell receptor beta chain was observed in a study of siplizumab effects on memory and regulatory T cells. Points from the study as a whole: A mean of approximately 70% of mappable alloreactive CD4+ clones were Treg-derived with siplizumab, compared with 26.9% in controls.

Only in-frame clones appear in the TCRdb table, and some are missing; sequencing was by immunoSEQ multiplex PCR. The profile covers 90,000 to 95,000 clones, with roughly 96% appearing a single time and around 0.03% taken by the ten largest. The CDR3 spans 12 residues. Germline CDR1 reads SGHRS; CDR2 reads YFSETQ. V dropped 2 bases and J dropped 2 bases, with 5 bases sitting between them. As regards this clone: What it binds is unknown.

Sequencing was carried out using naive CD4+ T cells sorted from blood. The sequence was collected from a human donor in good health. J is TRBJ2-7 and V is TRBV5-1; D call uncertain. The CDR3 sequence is CASSLEPYEQYF. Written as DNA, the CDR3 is TGCGCCAGCAGCTTAGAGCCCTACGAGCAGTACTTC. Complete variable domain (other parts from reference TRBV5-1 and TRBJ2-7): KAGVTQTPRYLIKTRGQQVTLSCSPISGHRSVSWYQQTPGQGLQFLFEYFSETQRNKGNFPGRFSGRQFSNSRSEMNVSTLELGDSALYLCASSLEPYEQYFGPGTRLTVT.